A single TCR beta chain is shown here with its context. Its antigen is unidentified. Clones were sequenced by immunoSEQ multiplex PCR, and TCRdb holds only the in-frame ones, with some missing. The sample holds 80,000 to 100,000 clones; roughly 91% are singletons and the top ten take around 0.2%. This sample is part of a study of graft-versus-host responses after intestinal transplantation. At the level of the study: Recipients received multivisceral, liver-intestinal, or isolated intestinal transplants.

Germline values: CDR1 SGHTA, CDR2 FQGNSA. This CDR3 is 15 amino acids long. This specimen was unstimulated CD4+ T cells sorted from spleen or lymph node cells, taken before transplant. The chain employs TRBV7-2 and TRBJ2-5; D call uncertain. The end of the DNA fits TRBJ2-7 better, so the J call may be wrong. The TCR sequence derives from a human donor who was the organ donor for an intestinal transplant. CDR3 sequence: CASSFLPGDTYEQYF. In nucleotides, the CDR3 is TGTGCCAGCAGCTTCTTGCCAGGTGACACCTACGAGCAGTACTTC.